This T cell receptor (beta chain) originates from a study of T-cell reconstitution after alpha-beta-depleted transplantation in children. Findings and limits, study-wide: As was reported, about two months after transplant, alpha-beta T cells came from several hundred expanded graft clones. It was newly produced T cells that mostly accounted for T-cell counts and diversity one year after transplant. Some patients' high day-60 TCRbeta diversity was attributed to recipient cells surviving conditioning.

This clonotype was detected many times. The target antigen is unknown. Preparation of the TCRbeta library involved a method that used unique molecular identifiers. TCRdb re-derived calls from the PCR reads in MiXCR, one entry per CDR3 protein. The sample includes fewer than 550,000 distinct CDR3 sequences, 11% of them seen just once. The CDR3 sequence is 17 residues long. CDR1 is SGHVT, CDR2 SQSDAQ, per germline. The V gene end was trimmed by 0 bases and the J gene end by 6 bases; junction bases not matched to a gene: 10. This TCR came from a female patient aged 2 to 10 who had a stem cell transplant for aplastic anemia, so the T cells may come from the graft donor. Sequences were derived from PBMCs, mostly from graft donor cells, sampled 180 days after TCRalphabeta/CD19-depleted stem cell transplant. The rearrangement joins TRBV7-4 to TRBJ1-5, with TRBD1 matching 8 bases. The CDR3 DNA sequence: TGTGCCAGCAGCTTAGCCTTGGCGCCAGGGGGCGGTCAGCCCCAGCATTTT. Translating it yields CASSLALAPGGGQPQHF.